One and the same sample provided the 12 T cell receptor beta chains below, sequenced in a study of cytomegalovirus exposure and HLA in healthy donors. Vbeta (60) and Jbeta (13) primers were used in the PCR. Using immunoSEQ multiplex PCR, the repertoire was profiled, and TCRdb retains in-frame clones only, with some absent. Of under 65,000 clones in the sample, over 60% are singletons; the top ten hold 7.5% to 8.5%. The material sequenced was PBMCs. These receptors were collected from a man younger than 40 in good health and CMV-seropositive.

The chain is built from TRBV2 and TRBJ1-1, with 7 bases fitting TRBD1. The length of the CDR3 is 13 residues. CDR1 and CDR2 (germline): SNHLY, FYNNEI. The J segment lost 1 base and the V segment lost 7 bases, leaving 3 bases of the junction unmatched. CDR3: CASTRTGNTEAFF. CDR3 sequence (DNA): TGTGCCAGCACCAGGACAGGGAACACTGAAGCTTTCTTT.

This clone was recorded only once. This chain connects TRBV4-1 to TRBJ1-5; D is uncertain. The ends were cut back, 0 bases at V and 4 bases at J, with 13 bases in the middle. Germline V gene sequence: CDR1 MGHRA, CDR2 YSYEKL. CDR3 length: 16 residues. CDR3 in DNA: TGCGCCAGCAGCCAAGATCTTGGGAGGGCAAATCAGCCCCAGCATTTT. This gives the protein CASSQDLGRANQPQHF.

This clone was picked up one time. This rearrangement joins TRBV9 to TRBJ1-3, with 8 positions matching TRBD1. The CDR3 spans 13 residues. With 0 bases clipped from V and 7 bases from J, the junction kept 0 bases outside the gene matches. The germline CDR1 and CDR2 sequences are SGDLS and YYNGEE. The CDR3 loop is CASSVGTGNTIYF. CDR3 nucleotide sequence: TGTGCCAGCAGCGTAGGGACAGGGAACACCATATATTTT. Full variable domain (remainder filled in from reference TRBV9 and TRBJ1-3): DSGVTQTPKHLITATGQRVTLRCSPRSGDLSVYWYQQSLDQGLQFLIQYYNGEERAKGNILERFSAQQFPDLHSELNLSSLELGDSALYFCASSVGTGNTIYFGEGSWLTVV.

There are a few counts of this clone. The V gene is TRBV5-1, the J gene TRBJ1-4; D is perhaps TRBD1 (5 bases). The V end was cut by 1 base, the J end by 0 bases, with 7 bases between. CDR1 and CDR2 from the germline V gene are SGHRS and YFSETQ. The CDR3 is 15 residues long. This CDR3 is CASSLTGATNEKLFF. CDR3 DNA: TGCGCCAGCAGCTTGACGGGGGCAACTAATGAAAAACTGTTTTTT.

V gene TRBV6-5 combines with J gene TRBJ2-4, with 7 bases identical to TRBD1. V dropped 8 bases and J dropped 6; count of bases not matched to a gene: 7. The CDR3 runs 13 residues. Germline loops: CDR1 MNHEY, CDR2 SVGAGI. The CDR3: CASQRDSANIQYF. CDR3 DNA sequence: TGTGCCAGCCAACGGGACAGCGCAAACATTCAGTACTTC.

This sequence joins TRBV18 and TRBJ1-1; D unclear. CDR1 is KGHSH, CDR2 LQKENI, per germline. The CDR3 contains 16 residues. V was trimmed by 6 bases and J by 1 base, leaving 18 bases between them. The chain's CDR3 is CASSPGRSPSNTEAFF. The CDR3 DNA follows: TGTGCCAGCTCTCCCGGTAGAAGCCCCTCGAACACTGAAGCTTTCTTT.

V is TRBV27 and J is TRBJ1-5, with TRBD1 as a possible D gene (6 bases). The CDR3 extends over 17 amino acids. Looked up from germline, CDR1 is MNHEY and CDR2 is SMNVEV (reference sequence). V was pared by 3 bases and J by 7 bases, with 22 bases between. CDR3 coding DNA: TGTGCCAGCAGTTTGTTGAGAAGTTACAGGGTTGTCCAGCCCCAGCATTTT. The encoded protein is CASSLLRSYRVVQPQHF.

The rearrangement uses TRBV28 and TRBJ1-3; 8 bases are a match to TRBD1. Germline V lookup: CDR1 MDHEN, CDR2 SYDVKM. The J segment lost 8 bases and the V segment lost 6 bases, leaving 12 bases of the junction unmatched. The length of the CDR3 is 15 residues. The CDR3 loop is CASRDRDRFLDTIYF. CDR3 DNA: TGTGCCAGCAGAGACCGGGACAGGTTCTTGGACACCATATATTTT.

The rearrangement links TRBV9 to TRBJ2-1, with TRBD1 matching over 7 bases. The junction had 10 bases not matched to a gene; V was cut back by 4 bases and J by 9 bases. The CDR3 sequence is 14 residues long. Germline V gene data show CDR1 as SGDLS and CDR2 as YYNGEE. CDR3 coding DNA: TGTGCCAGCAGCCCACAGACAGGGTACGGTGAGCAGTTCTTC. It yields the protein CASSPQTGYGEQFF.

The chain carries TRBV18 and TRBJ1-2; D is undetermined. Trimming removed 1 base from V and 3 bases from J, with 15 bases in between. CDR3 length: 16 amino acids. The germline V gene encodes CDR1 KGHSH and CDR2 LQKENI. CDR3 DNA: TGTGCCAGCTCACCACTCCTCGAGGGTTATGACTATGGCTACACCTTC. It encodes CASSPLLEGYDYGYTF. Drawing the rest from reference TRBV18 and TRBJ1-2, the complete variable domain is NAGVMQNPRHLVRRRGQEARLRCSPMKGHSHVYWYRQLPEEGLKFMVYLQKENIIDESGMPKERFSAEFPKEGPSILRIQQVVRGDSAAYFCASSPLLEGYDYGYTFGSGTRLTVV.

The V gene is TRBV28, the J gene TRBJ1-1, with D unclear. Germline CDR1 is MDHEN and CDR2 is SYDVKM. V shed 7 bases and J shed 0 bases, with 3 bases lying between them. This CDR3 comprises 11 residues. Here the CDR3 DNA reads TGTGCCAGCACGGTGAACACTGAAGCTTTCTTT. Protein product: CASTVNTEAFF.

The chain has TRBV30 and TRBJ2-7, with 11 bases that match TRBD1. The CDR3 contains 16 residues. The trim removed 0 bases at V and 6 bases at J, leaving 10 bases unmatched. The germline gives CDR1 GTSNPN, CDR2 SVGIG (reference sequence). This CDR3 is CAWSVHGTGGRSEQYF. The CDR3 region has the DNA TGTGCCTGGAGTGTACACGGGACAGGGGGTCGCTCCGAGCAGTACTTC.